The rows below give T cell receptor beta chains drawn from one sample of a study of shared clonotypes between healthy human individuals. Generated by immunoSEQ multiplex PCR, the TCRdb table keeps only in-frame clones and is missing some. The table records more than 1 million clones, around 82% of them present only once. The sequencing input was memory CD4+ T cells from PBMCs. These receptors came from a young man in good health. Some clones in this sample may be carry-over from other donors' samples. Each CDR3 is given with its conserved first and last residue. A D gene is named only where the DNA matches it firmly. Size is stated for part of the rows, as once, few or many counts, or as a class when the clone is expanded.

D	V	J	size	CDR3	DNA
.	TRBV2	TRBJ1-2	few	CASSDRGNTYTF	TGTGCCAGCAGTGACAGGGGAAATACCTACACCTTC
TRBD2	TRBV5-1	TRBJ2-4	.	CASSPGLAGEIIQYF	TGCGCCAGCAGCCCTGGACTAGCGGGCGAGATCATTCAGTACTTC
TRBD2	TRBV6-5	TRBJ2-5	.	CASSGASGSETQYF	TGTGCCAGCAGTGGGGCTAGCGGGAGCGAGACCCAGTACTTC
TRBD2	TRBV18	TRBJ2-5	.	CASSTLAPSGGQETQYF	TGTGCCAGCTCAACCCTTGCGCCCAGCGGGGGCCAAGAGACCCAGTACTTC
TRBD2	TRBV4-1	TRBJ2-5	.	CASSVSVAGLQETQYF	TGCGCCAGCAGCGTATCCGTAGCGGGCCTTCAAGAGACCCAGTACTTC
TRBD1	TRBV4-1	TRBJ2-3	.	CASSQDDRVWDTQYF	TGCGCCAGCAGCCAAGATGACAGGGTTTGGGATACGCAGTATTTT
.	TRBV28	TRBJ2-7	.	CASRGRQGGSYEQYF	TGTGCCAGCAGGGGAAGACAGGGAGGGTCCTACGAGCAGTACTTC
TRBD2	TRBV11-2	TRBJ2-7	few	CASSLGVSGTYEQYF	TGTGCCAGCAGCTTAGGGGTTAGCGGGACCTACGAGCAGTACTTC
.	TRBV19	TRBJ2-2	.	CASSLDRPTGELFF	TGTGCCTCCTCCCTGGACAGACCTACCGGGGAGCTGTTTTTT
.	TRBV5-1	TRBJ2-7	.	CASSPRVTDYEQYF	TGCGCCAGCAGCCCGAGGGTTACGGACTACGAGCAGTACTTC
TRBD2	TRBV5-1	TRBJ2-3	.	CASSPGTSGILATDTQYF	TGCGCCAGCAGCCCCGGGACTAGCGGGATTCTAGCCACAGATACGCAGTATTTT
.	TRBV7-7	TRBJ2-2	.	CASSFSGTNTGELFF	TGTGCCAGCAGCTTTAGCGGAACGAACACCGGGGAGCTGTTTTTT
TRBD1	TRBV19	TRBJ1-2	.	CASSKDRWAYGYTF	TGTGCCAGTTCGAAGGACAGGTGGGCCTATGGCTACACCTTC
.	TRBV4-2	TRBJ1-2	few	CASSRAREGRDGYTF	TGTGCCAGCAGCCGAGCACGAGAGGGCAGGGATGGCTACACCTTC
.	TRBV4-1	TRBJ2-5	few	CASSLKEPGETQYF	TGCGCCAGCAGCCTAAAGGAACCCGGGGAGACCCAGTACTTC
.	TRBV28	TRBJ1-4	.	CASTPQAAGREKLFF	TGTGCCAGCACCCCCCAGGCGGCAGGTCGGGAAAAACTGTTTTTT
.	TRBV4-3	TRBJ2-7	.	CASSQGGGEQYF	TGCGCCAGCAGCCAAGGAGGGGGCGAGCAGTACTTC
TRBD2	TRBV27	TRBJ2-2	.	CASQAGGSVGELFF	TGTGCCAGCCAAGCGGGAGGATCTGTCGGGGAGCTGTTTTTT
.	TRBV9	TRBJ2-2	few	CASSVEWHTGELFF	TGTGCCAGCAGCGTAGAATGGCACACCGGGGAGCTGTTTTTT
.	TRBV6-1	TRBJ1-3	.	CASSAGGSDSSGNTIYF	TGTGCCAGCAGTGCCGGCGGCTCGGACAGCTCTGGAAACACCATATATTTT
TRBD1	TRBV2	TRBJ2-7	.	CAARRDRGPYEQYF	TGTGCCGCCAGAAGGGACAGGGGCCCCTACGAGCAGTACTTC
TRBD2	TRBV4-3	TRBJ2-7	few	CASSPQREGDSYEQYF	TGCGCCAGCAGCCCCCAGCGGGAGGGGGACTCCTACGAGCAGTACTTC
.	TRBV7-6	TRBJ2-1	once	CASSLRTGSYNEQFF	TGTGCCAGCAGCTTAAGGACGGGCTCCTACAATGAGCAGTTCTTC
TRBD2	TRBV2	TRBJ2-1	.	CASSVRSGTFHNEQFF	TGTGCCAGCAGCGTACGTAGCGGGACCTTCCACAATGAGCAGTTCTTC
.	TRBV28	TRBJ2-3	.	CASSLERVPDTQYF	TGTGCCAGCAGTTTAGAGCGGGTGCCAGATACGCAGTATTTT
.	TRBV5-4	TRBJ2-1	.	CASSLGRHAEYNEQFF	TGTGCCAGCAGCTTGGGTAGACACGCTGAATACAATGAGCAGTTCTTC
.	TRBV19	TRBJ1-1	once	CASGLTRESTGTEAFF	TGTGCCAGTGGATTAACGCGGGAGAGTACCGGCACTGAAGCTTTCTTT
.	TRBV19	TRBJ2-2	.	CASSTYLSSLTNTGELFF	TGTGCCAGTAGTACCTACCTGTCCAGCCTCACGAACACCGGGGAGCTGTTTTTT
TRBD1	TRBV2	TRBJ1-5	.	CASSVDRDGQPQHF	TGTGCCAGCAGTGTAGACAGGGACGGACAGCCCCAGCATTTT
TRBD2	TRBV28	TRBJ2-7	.	CASSFGASGRLDEQYF	TGTGCCAGCAGTTTCGGGGCTAGCGGGAGATTGGACGAGCAGTACTTC
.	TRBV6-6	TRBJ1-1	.	CASSSYTEAFF	TGTGCCAGCAGTTCTTACACTGAAGCTTTCTTT
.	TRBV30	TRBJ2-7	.	CAWRIGSSYEQYF	TGTGCCTGGAGGATCGGGAGCTCCTACGAGCAGTACTTC
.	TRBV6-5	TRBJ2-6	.	CASSYLSSGANVLTF	TGTGCCAGCAGTTATCTGAGCTCTGGGGCCAACGTCCTGACTTTC
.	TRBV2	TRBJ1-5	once	CASRGAVWNQPQHF	TGTGCCAGCCGGGGGGCGGTTTGGAATCAGCCCCAGCATTTT
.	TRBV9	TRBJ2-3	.	CASSVGPVTDTQYF	TGTGCCAGCAGCGTAGGCCCCGTCACAGATACGCAGTATTTT
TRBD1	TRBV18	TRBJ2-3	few	CASSPDRGTDTQYF	TGTGCCAGCTCACCGGACAGGGGCACAGATACGCAGTATTTT
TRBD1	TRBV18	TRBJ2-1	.	CASSPGQGFDEQFF	TGTGCCAGCTCACCGGGACAGGGATTCGATGAGCAGTTCTTC
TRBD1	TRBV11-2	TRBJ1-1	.	CASSSRDRDLVAFF	TGTGCCAGCAGCTCCCGGGACAGGGATCTCGTTGCTTTCTTT
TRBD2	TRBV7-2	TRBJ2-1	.	CASSYGTSGSNEQFF	TGTGCCAGCAGCTACGGGACTAGCGGGAGCAATGAGCAGTTCTTC
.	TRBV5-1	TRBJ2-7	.	CASSPDLYEQYF	TGCGCCAGCAGCCCGGATCTTTACGAGCAGTACTTC
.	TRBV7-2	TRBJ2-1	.	CASSLDRNEQFF	TGTGCCAGCAGCTTAGATAGAAATGAGCAGTTCTTC
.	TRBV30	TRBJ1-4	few	CAWSVLPSDLFF	TGTGCCTGGAGTGTACTCCCGAGTGACCTGTTTTTT
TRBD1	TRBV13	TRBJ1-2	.	CASSRGEGAAIGYTF	TGTGCCAGCAGCCGCGGGGAGGGGGCCGCTATAGGCTACACCTTC
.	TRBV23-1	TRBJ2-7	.	CASSQSPRREVHEQYF	TGCGCCAGCAGTCAATCGCCGCGAAGGGAAGTACACGAGCAGTACTTC
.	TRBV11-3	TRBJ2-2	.	CASSARQAGLLTGELFF	TGTGCCAGCAGCGCCCGCCAGGCGGGTCTCCTCACCGGGGAGCTGTTTTTT
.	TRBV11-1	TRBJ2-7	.	CASSSHKDEQYF	TGTGCCAGCAGCTCCCACAAGGACGAGCAGTACTTC
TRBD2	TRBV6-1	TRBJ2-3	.	CASRMSGTSTDTQYF	TGTGCCAGCAGGATGAGCGGGACTAGCACAGATACGCAGTATTTT
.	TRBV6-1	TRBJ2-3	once	CASGPLYANTDTQYF	TGTGCCAGCGGCCCCCTATACGCGAACACAGATACGCAGTATTTT
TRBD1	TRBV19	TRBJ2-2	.	CASSLARTGNTGELFF	TGTGCCAGTAGCCTAGCTCGGACAGGGAACACCGGGGAGCTGTTTTTT
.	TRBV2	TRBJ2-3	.	CASIRQGTDTQYF	TGTGCCAGCATTAGACAGGGCACAGATACGCAGTATTTT
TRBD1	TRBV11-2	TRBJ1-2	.	CASSLVPDRGNYGYTF	TGTGCCAGCAGCTTAGTTCCCGACAGGGGGAACTATGGCTACACCTTC
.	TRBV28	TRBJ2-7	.	CASSLWPDSPSYEQYF	TGTGCCAGCAGTTTATGGCCGGATTCCCCTTCCTACGAGCAGTACTTC
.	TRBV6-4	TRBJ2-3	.	CASSDSSDTQYF	TGTGCCAGCAGTGACAGTTCAGATACGCAGTATTTT
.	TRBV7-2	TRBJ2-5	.	CASSLIDSQETQYF	TGTGCCAGCAGCTTGATCGACAGCCAAGAGACCCAGTACTTC
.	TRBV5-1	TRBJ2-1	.	CASSRVAETNGNEQFF	TGCGCCAGCTCCCGGGTGGCAGAAACTAATGGCAATGAGCAGTTCTTC
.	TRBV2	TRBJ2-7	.	CASTRDPYEQYF	TGTGCCAGCACCCGGGACCCTTACGAGCAGTACTTC
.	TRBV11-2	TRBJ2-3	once	CASSLVRSTHTQYF	TGTGCCAGCAGCTTAGTTAGGTCGACTCATACGCAGTATTTT
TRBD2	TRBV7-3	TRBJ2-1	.	CASSPNWGGSSVQFF	TGTGCCAGCAGCCCCAACTGGGGGGGGTCCTCGGTGCAGTTCTTC